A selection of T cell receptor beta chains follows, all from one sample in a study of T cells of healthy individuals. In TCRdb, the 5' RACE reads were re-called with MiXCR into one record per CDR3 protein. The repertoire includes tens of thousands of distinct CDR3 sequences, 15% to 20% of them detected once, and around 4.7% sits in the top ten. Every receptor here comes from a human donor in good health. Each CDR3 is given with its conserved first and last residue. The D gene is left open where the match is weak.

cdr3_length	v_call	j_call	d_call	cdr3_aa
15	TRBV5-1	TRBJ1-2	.	CASAYPGGTNYGYTF
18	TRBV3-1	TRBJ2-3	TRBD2	CASSQAGGSPGSTDTQYF
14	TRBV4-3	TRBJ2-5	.	CASSQGRRDQTQYF
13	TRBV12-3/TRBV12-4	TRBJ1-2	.	CASSRGVRVGYTF
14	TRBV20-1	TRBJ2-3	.	CSARGTWDTDTQYF
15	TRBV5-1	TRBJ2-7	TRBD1	CASSPRQGVSYEQYF
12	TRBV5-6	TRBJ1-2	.	CASSLRRNGYTF
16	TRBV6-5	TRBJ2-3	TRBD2	CASSYWGGRGTDTQYF
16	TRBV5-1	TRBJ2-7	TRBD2	CASSFNGRARSYEQYF
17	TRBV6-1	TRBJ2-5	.	CASSEGKGGRQQETQYF
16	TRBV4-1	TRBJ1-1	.	CASTYHLQAKNTEAFF
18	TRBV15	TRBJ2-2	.	CATSRRALTGGVSGELFF
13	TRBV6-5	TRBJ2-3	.	CASSSTGEGTQYF
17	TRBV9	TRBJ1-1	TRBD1	CASSVGGTGGTNTEAFF
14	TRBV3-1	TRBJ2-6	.	CASSQPSGANVLTF
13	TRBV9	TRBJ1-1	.	CASSVDASREAFF
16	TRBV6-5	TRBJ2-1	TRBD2	CASSPGTTRGYNEQFF
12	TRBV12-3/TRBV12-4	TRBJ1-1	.	CASCHRGTEAFF
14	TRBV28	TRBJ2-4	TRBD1	CASSIRGLGNIQYF
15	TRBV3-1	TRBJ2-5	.	CASSQGEQEQETQYF